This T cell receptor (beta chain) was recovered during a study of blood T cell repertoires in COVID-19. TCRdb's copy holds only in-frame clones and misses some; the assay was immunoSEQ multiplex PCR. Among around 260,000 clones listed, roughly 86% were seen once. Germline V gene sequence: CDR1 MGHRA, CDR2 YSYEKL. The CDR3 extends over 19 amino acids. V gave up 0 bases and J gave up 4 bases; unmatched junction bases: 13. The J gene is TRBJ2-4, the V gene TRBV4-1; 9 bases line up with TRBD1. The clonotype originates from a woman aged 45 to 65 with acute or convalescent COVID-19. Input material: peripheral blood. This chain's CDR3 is CASSQEGGQGQGGKNIQYF. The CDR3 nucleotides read TGCGCCAGCAGCCAAGAGGGGGGCCAGGGACAGGGAGGGAAAAACATTCAGTACTTC.